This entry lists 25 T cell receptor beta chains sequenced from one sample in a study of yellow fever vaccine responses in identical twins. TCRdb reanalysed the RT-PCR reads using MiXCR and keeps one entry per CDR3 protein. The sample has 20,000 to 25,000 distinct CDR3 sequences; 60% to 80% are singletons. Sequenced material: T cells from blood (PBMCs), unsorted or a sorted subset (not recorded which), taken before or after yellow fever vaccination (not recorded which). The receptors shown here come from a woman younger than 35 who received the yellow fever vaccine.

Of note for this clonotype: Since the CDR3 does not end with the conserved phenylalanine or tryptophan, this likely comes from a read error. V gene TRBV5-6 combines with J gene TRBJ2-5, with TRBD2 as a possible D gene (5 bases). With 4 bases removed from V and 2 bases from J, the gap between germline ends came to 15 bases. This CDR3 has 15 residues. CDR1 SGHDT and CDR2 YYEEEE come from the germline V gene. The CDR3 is CASSPKRRYQETQYS. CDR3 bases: TGTGCCAGCAGCCCGAAGAGGAGGTATCAAGAGACCCAGTACTCC.

The CDR3, as DNA: TGTGCCAGCAGTTCGTCTGGGGTGACTGAAGCTTTCTTT. Translated: CASSSSGVTEAFF. The chain recombines TRBV6-5 with TRBJ1-1, with D unclear. Germline lookup yields CDR1 MNHEY and CDR2 SVGAGI. Trimming stripped 4 bases from V and 5 bases from J, with 11 bases between. CDR3 length: 13 residues.

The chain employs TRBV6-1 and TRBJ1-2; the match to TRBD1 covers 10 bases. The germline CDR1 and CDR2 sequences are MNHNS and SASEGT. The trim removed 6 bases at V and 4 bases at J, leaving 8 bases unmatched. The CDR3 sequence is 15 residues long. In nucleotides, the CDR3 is TGTGCCAGCAGGGAGACAGGGGGCCCATTCTATGGCTACACCTTC. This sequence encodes CASRETGGPFYGYTF.

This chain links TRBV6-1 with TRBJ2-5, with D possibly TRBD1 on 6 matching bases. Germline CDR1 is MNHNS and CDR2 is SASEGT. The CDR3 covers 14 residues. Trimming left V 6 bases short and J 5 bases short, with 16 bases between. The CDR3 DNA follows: TGTGCCAGCAGCGTCAGGGGTTATGGGGAGACCCAGTACTTC. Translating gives CASSVRGYGETQYF.

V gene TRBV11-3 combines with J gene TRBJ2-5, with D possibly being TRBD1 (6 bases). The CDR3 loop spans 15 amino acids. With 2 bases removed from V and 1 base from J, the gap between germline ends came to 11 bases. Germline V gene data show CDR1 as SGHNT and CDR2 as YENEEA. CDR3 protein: CASSLLGTLQETQYF. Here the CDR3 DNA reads TGTGCCAGCAGCTTACTAGGGACACTCCAAGAGACCCAGTACTTC.

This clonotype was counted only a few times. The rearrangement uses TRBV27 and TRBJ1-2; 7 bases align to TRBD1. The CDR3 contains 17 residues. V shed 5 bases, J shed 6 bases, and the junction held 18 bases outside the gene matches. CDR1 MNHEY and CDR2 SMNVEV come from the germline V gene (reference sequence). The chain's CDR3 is CASSRGVSPRQGNGYTF. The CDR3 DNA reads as TGTGCCAGCAGTCGCGGAGTTTCACCGCGACAGGGAAATGGCTACACCTTC.

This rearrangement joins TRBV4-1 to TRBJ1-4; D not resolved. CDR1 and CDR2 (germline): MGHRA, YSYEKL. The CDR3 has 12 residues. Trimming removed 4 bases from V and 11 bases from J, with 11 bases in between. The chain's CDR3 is CASSRPLGKLFF. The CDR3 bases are TGCGCCAGCAGCCGACCGCTAGGGAAACTGTTTTTT.

The CDR3 region is CASSLDGNEQFF. The CDR3 nucleotides read TGCGCCAGCAGCTTGGATGGTAATGAGCAGTTCTTC. J is TRBJ2-1 and V is TRBV5-1; the D is unclear. The length of the CDR3 is 12 residues. In germline, CDR1 is SGHRS, CDR2 YFSETQ. The V end was cut by 0 bases, the J end by 7 bases, with 5 bases between.

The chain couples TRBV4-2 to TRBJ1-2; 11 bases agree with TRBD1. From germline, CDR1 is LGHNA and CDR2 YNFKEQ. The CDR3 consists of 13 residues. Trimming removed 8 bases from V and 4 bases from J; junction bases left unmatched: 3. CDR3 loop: CASGTGGSYGYTF. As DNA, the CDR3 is TGTGCCAGCGGGACAGGGGGGAGCTATGGCTACACCTTC.

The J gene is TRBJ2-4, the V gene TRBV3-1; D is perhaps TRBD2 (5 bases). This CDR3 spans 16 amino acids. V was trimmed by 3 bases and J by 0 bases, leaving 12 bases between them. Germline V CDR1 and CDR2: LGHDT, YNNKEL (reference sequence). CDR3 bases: TGTGCCAGCAGCCATTCGCTCGGACTAGCCAAAAACATTCAGTACTTC. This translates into CASSHSLGLAKNIQYF.

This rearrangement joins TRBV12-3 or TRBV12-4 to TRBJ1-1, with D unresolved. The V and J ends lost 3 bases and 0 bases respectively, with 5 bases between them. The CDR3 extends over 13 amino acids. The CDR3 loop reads CASSFVLNTEAFF. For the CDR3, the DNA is TGTGCCAGCAGTTTTGTCCTGAACACTGAAGCTTTCTTT.

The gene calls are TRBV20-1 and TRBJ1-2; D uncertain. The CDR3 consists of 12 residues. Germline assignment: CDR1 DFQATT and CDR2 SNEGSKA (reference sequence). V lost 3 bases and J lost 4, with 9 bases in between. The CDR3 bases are TGCAGTGCTAGTCCGGGCGGCTATGGCTACACCTTC. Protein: CSASPGGYGYTF.

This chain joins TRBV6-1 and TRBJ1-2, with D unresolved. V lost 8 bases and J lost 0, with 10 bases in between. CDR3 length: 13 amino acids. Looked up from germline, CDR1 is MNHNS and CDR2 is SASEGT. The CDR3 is CASRSDTNYGYTF. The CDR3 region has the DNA TGTGCCAGCCGATCAGATACTAACTATGGCTACACCTTC.

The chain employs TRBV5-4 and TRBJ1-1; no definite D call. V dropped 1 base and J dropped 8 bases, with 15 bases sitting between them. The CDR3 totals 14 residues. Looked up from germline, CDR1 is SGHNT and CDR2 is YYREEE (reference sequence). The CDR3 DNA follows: TGTGCCAGCAGCTTGCTGATATTGTCTTACGAAGCTTTCTTT. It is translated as CASSLLILSYEAFF.

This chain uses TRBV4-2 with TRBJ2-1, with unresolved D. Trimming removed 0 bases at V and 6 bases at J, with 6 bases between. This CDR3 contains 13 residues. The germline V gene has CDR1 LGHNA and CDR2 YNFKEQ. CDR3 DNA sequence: TGTGCCAGCAGCCAAGACGAGATCAATGAGCAGTTCTTC. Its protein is CASSQDEINEQFF.

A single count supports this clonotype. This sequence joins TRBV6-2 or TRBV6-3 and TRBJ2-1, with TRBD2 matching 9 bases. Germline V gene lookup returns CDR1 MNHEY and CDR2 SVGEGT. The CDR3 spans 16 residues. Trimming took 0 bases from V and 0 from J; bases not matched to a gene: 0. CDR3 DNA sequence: TGTGCCAGCAGTTACTCTAGCGGGGGCTCCTACAATGAGCAGTTCTTC. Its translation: CASSYSSGGSYNEQFF.

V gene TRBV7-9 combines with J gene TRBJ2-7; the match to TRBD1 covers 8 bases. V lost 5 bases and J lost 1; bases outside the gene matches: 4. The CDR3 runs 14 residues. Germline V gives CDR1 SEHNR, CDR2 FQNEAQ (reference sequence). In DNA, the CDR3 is TGTGCCAGCAGCCTCGGGACAGGTTCCTACGAGCAGTACTTC. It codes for CASSLGTGSYEQYF.

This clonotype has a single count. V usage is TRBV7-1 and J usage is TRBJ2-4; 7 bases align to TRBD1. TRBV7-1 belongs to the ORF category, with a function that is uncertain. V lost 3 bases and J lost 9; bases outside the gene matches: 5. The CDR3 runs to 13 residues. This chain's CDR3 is CASSSRTGIIQYF. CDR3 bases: TGTGCCAGCAGCTCGAGGACAGGTATCATTCAGTACTTC.

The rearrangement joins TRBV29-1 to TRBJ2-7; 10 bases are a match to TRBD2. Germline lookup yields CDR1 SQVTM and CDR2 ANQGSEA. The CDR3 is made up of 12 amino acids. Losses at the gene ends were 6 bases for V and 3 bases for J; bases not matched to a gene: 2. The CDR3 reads CSVIAGGYEQYF. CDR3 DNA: TGCAGCGTCATAGCGGGGGGCTACGAGCAGTACTTC.

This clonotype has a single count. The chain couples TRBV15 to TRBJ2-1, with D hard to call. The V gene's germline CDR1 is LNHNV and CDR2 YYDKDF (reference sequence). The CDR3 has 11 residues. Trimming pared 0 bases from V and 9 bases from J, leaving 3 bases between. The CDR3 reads CATSRESEQFF. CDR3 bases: TGTGCCACCAGCAGAGAAAGTGAGCAGTTCTTC.

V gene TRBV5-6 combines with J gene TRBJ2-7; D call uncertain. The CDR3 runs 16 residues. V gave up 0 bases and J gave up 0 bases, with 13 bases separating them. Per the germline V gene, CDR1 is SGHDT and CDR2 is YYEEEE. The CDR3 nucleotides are TGTGCCAGCAGCTTGGCCCAACGGCACCTCTCCTACGAGCAGTACTTC. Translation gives CASSLAQRHLSYEQYF.

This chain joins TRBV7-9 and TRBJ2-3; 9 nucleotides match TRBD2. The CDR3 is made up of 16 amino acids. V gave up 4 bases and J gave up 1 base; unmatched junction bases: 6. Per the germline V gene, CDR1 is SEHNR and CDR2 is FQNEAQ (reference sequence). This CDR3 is CASSWDSGSRTDTQYF. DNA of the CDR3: TGTGCCAGCAGCTGGGATAGCGGGAGTCGCACAGATACGCAGTATTTT.

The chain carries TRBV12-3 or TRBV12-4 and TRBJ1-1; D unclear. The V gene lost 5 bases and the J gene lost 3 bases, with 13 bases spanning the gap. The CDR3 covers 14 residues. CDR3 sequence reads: CASSRDQRYTEAFF. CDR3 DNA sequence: TGTGCCAGCAGTCGCGATCAACGGTACACTGAAGCTTTCTTT.

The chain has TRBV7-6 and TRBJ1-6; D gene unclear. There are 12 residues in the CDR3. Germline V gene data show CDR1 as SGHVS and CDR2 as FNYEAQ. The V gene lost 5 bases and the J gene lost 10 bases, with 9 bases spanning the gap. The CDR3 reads CASSAPRSPLHF. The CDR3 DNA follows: TGTGCCAGCAGCGCCCCTCGGTCACCCCTCCACTTT.

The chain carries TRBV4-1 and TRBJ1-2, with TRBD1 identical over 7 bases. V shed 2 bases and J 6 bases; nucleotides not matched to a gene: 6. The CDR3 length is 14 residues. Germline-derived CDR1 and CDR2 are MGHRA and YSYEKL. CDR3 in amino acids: CASSQPRQGDGYTF. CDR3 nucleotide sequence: TGCGCCAGCAGCCAACCTAGACAGGGCGATGGCTACACCTTC.